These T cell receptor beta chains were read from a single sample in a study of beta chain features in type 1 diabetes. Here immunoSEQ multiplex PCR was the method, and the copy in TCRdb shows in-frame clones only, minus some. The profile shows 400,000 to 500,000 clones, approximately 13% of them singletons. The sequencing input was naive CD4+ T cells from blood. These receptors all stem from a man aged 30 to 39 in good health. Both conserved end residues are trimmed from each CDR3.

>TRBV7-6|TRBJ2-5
ASSFAMQTQY
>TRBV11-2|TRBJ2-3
ASSATGLGSTDTQY
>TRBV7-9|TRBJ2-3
ASSLDGGGWDTQY
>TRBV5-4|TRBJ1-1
ASSQEPKAEAF
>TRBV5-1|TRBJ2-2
ASGPGTTGELF
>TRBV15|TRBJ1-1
ATSAGEQTEAF
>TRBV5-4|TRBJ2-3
ASSIGLALTDTQY
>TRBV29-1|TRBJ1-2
SVPDRDWYGYT
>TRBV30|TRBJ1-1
AWLVGPRAF
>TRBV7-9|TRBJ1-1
ASMGALEAF
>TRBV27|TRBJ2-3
ASRFLSTDTQY
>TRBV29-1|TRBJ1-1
SVVRGNTEAF
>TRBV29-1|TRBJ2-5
SVYNGRETQY
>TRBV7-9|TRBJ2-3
ASSRQNTDTQY
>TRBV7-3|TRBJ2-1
ASSSDISEQF
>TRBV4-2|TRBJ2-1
ASSQVSNDNEQF
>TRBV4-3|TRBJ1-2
ASSQVLGYGYT
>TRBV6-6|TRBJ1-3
ASSYYETSGNTIY
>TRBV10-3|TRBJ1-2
AIRELSYGYT
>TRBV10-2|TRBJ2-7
ASSERLAGTYEQY
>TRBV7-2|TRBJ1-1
ASSNNLNTEAF
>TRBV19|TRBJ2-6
ASRGYSGANVLT
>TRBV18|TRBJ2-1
ASSPAGEQF
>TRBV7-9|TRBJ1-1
ASSLAQGLTEAF
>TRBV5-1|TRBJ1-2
ASSPTGNPYGYT
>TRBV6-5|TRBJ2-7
ASRKVGTGFQQY
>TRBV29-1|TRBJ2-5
SGEGGQGQETQY
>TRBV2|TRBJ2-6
ASRAGRTSGANVLT
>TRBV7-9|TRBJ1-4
ASSFPRGAANEKLF
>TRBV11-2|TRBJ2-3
ASTNAQSTDTQY
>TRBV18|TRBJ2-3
ASSRGYSTDTQY
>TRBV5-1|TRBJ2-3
ASNLGLSTDTQY
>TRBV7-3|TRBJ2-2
ASSLTAIATGELF
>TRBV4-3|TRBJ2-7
ASSRDRNYEQY